The rows below give T cell receptor beta chains drawn from one sample of a study of tumor-infiltrating lymphocytes in localized non-small cell lung cancer. Sequencing was performed with immunoSEQ multiplex PCR; in TCRdb, only in-frame clones are kept and a portion is missing. The repertoire has approximately 14,000 clones, around 68% of them found once; the top ten carry around a tenth. The sample was uninvolved lung tissue not adjacent to the tumor. Receptors originate from a human donor with non-small cell lung cancer. Both conserved end residues are part of each CDR3. D genes are given only for firm matches. Clone size appears in some rows only: once, few, many, or a class for an expanded clone.

d_call j_call clone_size cdr3_length v_call cdr3_aa cdr3_nt
NA TRBJ1-2 NA 13 TRBV11-1 CASSESGLGGYTF TGTGCCAGCAGCGAGTCGGGGTTGGGTGGCTACACCTTC
TRBD2 TRBJ2-2 NA 15 TRBV5-1 CASSASGRTTGELFF TGCGCCAGCAGTGCGAGCGGGAGGACCACCGGGGAGCTGTTTTTT
NA TRBJ2-1 NA 15 TRBV27 CASSLLAGQYNEQFF TGTGCCAGCAGTTTATTGGCAGGGCAATACAATGAGCAGTTCTTC
TRBD1 TRBJ2-3 NA 18 TRBV5-1 CASSLGKDRVNLFDTQYF TGCGCCAGCAGCTTGGGGAAGGACAGGGTCAATTTGTTCGATACGCAGTATTTT
TRBD2 TRBJ2-7 NA 12 TRBV27 CASSGGSYEQYF TGTGCCAGCTCGGGGGGGTCCTACGAGCAGTACTTC
NA TRBJ1-1 NA 12 TRBV29-1 CSVWDGDTEAFF TGCAGCGTGTGGGACGGGGACACTGAAGCTTTCTTT
TRBD1 TRBJ2-1 NA 15 TRBV7-2 CASSARQGTYNEQFF TGTGCCAGCAGCGCCCGACAGGGGACTTACAATGAGCAGTTCTTC
NA TRBJ1-4 few 14 TRBV19 CASTRRGSGEKLFF TGTGCCAGTACCCGACGGGGGTCCGGCGAAAAACTGTTTTTT
TRBD1 TRBJ2-5 once 14 TRBV9 CASSAGTGVETQYF TGTGCCAGCAGCGCAGGGACAGGGGTGGAGACCCAGTACTTC
NA TRBJ1-2 NA 12 TRBV30 CAWSAGGNGYTF TGTGCCTGGAGTGCAGGTGGAAATGGCTACACCTTC
NA TRBJ2-1 once 11 TRBV11-2 CASTRTKEQFF TGTGCCAGCACTCGGACCAAAGAGCAGTTCTTC
NA TRBJ1-4 NA 14 TRBV19 CASSIGQRNEKLFF TGTGCCAGTAGTATTGGACAACGAAATGAAAAACTGTTTTTT
TRBD1 TRBJ1-2 NA 13 TRBV7-2 CASSPRTGHGYTF TGTGCCAGCAGCCCCCGGACAGGACATGGCTACACCTTC
TRBD2 TRBJ2-7 NA 15 TRBV6-9 CASSYEPSGFYEQYF TGTGCCAGCAGTTACGAGCCTAGCGGTTTCTACGAGCAGTACTTC
NA TRBJ1-6 NA 15 TRBV7-2 CASSFYTDYNSPLHF TGTGCCAGCAGCTTCTATACGGATTATAATTCACCCCTCCACTTT
NA TRBJ1-4 few 14 TRBV29-1 CSVGFGATNEKLFF TGCAGCGTTGGATTCGGAGCAACTAATGAAAAACTGTTTTTT
NA TRBJ2-7 once 13 TRBV28 CASSLSTAYEQYF TGTGCCAGCAGTTTATCGACAGCCTACGAGCAGTACTTC
NA TRBJ1-2 NA 14 TRBV5-4 CASSLGAGYYGYTF TGTGCCAGCAGCTTGGGGGCCGGCTACTATGGCTACACCTTC
NA TRBJ1-5 few 14 TRBV9 CASSVGGPNQPQHF TGTGCCAGCAGCGTAGGGGGACCCAATCAGCCCCAGCATTTT
NA TRBJ2-2 NA 16 TRBV7-8 CASSLVETQNTGELFF TGTGCCAGCAGCTTAGTAGAGACACAGAACACCGGGGAGCTGTTTTTT
TRBD1 TRBJ2-7 NA 14 TRBV29-1 CSGLPGTGDGEQYF TGCAGCGGACTACCCGGGACAGGGGACGGCGAGCAGTACTTC
NA TRBJ1-2 few 14 TRBV4-1 CASSHREGSNGYTF TGCGCCAGCAGCCATCGGGAGGGGAGCAATGGCTACACCTTC
TRBD1 TRBJ1-2 NA 14 TRBV28 CASSTGGRIYGYTF TGTGCCAGCAGTACAGGGGGCAGGATCTATGGCTACACCTTC
NA TRBJ2-3 few 13 TRBV25-1 CASTEQGPDTQYF TGTGCCAGCACCGAACAGGGTCCAGATACGCAGTATTTT
NA TRBJ2-7 few 13 TRBV6-1 CASRPSAYYEQYF TGTGCCAGCAGACCTAGCGCTTACTACGAGCAGTACTTC
NA TRBJ1-1 NA 13 TRBV5-6 CASTFRVVGEAFF TGTGCCAGCACCTTCAGGGTAGTTGGTGAAGCTTTCTTT
NA TRBJ2-1 NA 12 TRBV2 CASSGGHNEQFF TGTGCCAGCTCTGGAGGGCACAATGAGCAGTTCTTC
TRBD2 TRBJ2-3 few 15 TRBV9 CASPSSGGSTDTQYF TGTGCCAGCCCTTCTAGCGGGGGGAGCACAGATACGCAGTATTTT
NA TRBJ2-1 NA 12 TRBV7-3 CASSFEGREQFF TGTGCCAGCAGCTTCGAGGGGCGGGAGCAGTTCTTC
NA TRBJ1-4 NA 17 TRBV11-2 CASSLVKTVAPNEKLFF TGTGCCAGCAGCTTAGTGAAGACGGTCGCCCCGAATGAAAAACTGTTTTTT
TRBD2 TRBJ2-5 NA 14 TRBV5-6 CASSLAGGQETQYF TGTGCCAGCAGCTTGGCGGGGGGGCAAGAGACCCAGTACTTC
NA TRBJ1-5 medium-sized 13 TRBV19 CASTKGEWQPQHF TGTGCCAGTACTAAGGGGGAATGGCAGCCCCAGCATTTT
NA TRBJ2-3 NA 13 TRBV10-3 CAISAQTTDTQYF TGTGCCATCAGTGCCCAGACCACAGATACGCAGTATTTT
NA TRBJ1-6 NA 13 TRBV28 CASRGQPNSPLHF TGTGCCAGCAGAGGACAGCCTAATTCACCCCTCCACTTT
TRBD1 TRBJ1-2 NA 14 TRBV27 CASSRTGLNYGYTF TGTGCCAGCAGTCGGACAGGGCTCAACTATGGCTACACCTTC
NA TRBJ2-2 NA 13 TRBV6-5 CASSFGATGELFF TGTGCCAGCAGTTTCGGGGCCACCGGGGAGCTGTTTTTT
TRBD1 TRBJ1-5 few 15 TRBV15 CATSRQGASNQPQHF TGTGCCACCAGCAGGCAGGGGGCGAGCAATCAGCCCCAGCATTTT
TRBD2 TRBJ2-7 NA 14 TRBV11-2 CASSKTSGSYEQYF TGTGCCAGCAGCAAGACTAGCGGATCCTACGAGCAGTACTTC
TRBD1 TRBJ1-5 NA 13 TRBV2 CASGGQPNQPQHF TGTGCCAGCGGGGGACAGCCGAATCAGCCCCAGCATTTT
NA TRBJ2-3 NA 14 TRBV7-3 CASSSSSGGIRQYF TGTGCCAGCAGCTCCTCCTCGGGCGGGATAAGGCAGTATTTT
NA TRBJ2-1 few 13 TRBV7-2 CASSPWSQREQFF TGTGCCAGCAGCCCGTGGTCCCAACGGGAGCAGTTCTTC